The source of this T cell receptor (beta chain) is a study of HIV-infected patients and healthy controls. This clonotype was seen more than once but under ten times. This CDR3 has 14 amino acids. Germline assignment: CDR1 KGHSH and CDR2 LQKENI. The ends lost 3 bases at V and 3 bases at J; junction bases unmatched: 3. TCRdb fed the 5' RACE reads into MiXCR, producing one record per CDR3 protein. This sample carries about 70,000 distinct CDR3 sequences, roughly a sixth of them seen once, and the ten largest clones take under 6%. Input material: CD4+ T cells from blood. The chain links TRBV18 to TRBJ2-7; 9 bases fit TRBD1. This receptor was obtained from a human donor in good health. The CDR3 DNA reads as TGTGCCAGCTCACCGGGACAGGGTATCTACGAGCAGTACTTC. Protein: CASSPGQGIYEQYF.